The 26 T cell receptor beta chains listed next were all sequenced from one sample in a study of human T cells and chemical hapten exposure. TCRdb redid the calling of the RACE reads with MiXCR, one entry per CDR3 protein. The table records 85,000 to 100,000 distinct CDR3 sequences, over 10% of them present only once. Time point here: patch test 1, 2 weeks after DPC sensitization. Treatment indicated: therapeutic diphenylcyclopropenone sensitization with weekly scalp DPC. The material was whole blood, obtained in connection with sensitization to the hapten diphenylcyclopropenone (DPC). The receptors stem from a middle-aged woman with alopecia areata. Some clones in this sample may be carry-over from other donors' samples.

There are many counts of this clonotype. The gene calls are TRBV20-1 and TRBJ1-2; no clear D gene. Germline V gene lookup returns CDR1 DFQATT and CDR2 SNEGSKA (reference sequence). The V end lost 1 base, the J end lost 8 bases, and 5 bases lay between the germline ends. This CDR3 spans 10 amino acids. CDR3 protein: CSARVGGYTF. Here the CDR3 DNA reads TGCAGTGCTAGAGTAGGGGGCTACACCTTC.

V gene TRBV12-3 or TRBV12-4 combines with J gene TRBJ2-7, with 8 bases lining up with TRBD1. This CDR3 contains 14 residues. Germline trimming cut 5 bases from V and 1 base from J; bases unmatched to any gene: 4. Written as DNA, the CDR3 is TGTGCCAGCAGTCCGGGACAGGATTCCTACGAGCAGTACTTC. It translates to CASSPGQDSYEQYF.

This clonotype was counted many times. The chain uses TRBV6-2 or TRBV6-3 and TRBJ2-1; a weak D match, TRBD2 (6 bases). CDR3 length: 15 amino acids. V was pared by 7 bases and J by 0 bases, with 13 bases between. CDR1 MNHEY and CDR2 SVGEGT come from the germline V gene. The CDR3: CASTPRGGSYNEQFF. Written as DNA, the CDR3 is TGTGCCAGCACCCCGCGGGGCGGCTCCTACAATGAGCAGTTCTTC.

This clonotype was seen only a few times. The V call is TRBV5-1, the J call TRBJ1-1; D perhaps matches TRBD1 (5 bases). V was pared by 0 bases and J by 8 bases, with 8 bases between. The germline V gene has CDR1 SGHRS and CDR2 YFSETQ. CDR3 length equals 12 residues. Here the CDR3 reads CASSLVRGEAFF. The CDR3 DNA sequence: TGCGCCAGCAGCTTGGTACGGGGGGAAGCTTTCTTT.

This clonotype occurred many times. This sequence joins TRBV20-1 and TRBJ2-7, with 13 bases fitting TRBD2. Germline CDR1 is DFQATT and CDR2 is SNEGSKA (reference sequence). The CDR3 consists of 18 residues. V was clipped by 0 bases and J by 2 bases; unmatched bases: 10. CDR3 sequence: CSARDAGLAGTPAYEQYF. CDR3 coding DNA: TGCAGTGCTAGAGATGCGGGACTAGCGGGGACCCCTGCCTACGAGCAGTACTTC.

This clonotype was seen only a few times. The chain has TRBV5-1 and TRBJ1-3; D perhaps matches TRBD1 (6 bases). Trimming left V 7 bases short and J 4 bases short, with 18 bases between. CDR3 length: 15 amino acids. Germline lookup yields CDR1 SGHRS and CDR2 YFSETQ. The CDR3 DNA sequence: TGCGCCAGCTCAGAATGGGGGGCCGAGGGAAACACCATATATTTT. This codes for CASSEWGAEGNTIYF.

This clonotype was picked up a small number of times. The chain links TRBV27 to TRBJ2-7; 8 bases agree with TRBD1. This CDR3 is built from 15 residues. Germline V CDR1 and CDR2: MNHEY, SMNVEV (reference sequence). V trimming: 1 base; J trimming: 3 bases; junction bases outside the gene matches: 5. CDR3 sequence: CASSLYRGSDYEQYF. As DNA, the CDR3 is TGTGCCAGCAGTTTATACAGGGGGTCGGACTACGAGCAGTACTTC.

This clonotype was counted many times. The rearrangement uses TRBV24-1 and TRBJ2-3; no definite D call. The CDR3 sequence is 13 residues long. V was clipped by 0 bases and J by 10 bases, with 10 bases between them. Germline loops: CDR1 KGHDR, CDR2 SFDVKD. CDR3 amino acids: CATSDLTNLAQYF. CDR3 in DNA: TGTGCCACCAGTGATTTGACTAACCTGGCGCAGTATTTT.

CDR3 residues: CATSDTSGRAVSTDTQYF. The CDR3 DNA is TGTGCCACCAGCGATACTAGCGGGAGGGCCGTTAGCACAGATACGCAGTATTTT. The chain employs TRBV15 and TRBJ2-3, with TRBD2 identical over 13 bases. The germline CDR1 and CDR2 sequences are LNHNV and YYDKDF (reference sequence). The CDR3 is 18 residues long. V was clipped by 5 bases and J by 0 bases; unmatched bases: 8.

V usage is TRBV11-2 and J usage is TRBJ2-1; the D gene is possibly TRBD1 (8 bases). V gave up 5 bases and J gave up 9 bases, with 17 bases separating them. Per germline, CDR1 SGHAT and CDR2 FQNNGV. The CDR3 extends over 14 amino acids. CDR3 in amino acids: CASSPRTGRGEQFF. The CDR3 nucleotides are TGTGCCAGCAGCCCCCGGACAGGGAGGGGTGAGCAGTTCTTC.

This clonotype was counted only a few times. The chain recombines TRBV7-3 with TRBJ2-2, with 7 bases that match TRBD1. The CDR3 covers 15 residues. The germline V gene encodes CDR1 SGHTA and CDR2 FQGTGA. Trimming cost V 1 base and J 6 bases; bases outside gene matches: 5. CDR3 protein: CASSLRRGGPGELFF. The CDR3 bases are TGTGCCAGCAGCTTAAGGCGAGGGGGCCCCGGGGAGCTGTTTTTT.

V is TRBV7-2 and J is TRBJ2-1, with D unclear. Trimming left V 6 bases short and J 8 bases short, with 17 bases between. The V gene's germline CDR1 is SGHTA and CDR2 FQGNSA. CDR3 length equals 14 residues. As DNA, the CDR3 is TGTGCCAGCAGGGAGCGAAGCCCCTATGATGAGCAGTTCTTC. Residues: CASRERSPYDEQFF. The full variable domain, rest sourced from reference TRBV7-2 and TRBJ2-1, is GAGVSQSPSNKVTEKGKDVELRCDPISGHTALYWYRQSLGQGLEFLIYFQGNSAPDKSGLPSDRFSAERTGGSVSTLTIQRTQQEDSAVYLCASRERSPYDEQFFGPGTRLTVL.

The chain recombines TRBV20-1 with TRBJ2-1; D unclear. Trimming shortened V by 0 bases and J by 3 bases, and 15 bases separated the two germline ends. The CDR3 runs to 16 residues. CDR1 is DFQATT, CDR2 SNEGSKA, per germline (reference sequence). CDR3 loop: CSARDPRLGGYNEQFF. The CDR3 DNA reads TGCAGTGCTAGAGATCCGCGCCTTGGTGGCTACAATGAGCAGTTCTTC.

The chain carries TRBV19 and TRBJ2-5; 7 bases align to TRBD2. V was clipped by 4 bases and J by 4 bases; unmatched bases: 15. Germline CDR1 and CDR2: LNHDA and SQIVND (reference sequence). The CDR3 totals 17 residues. CDR3 sequence (DNA): TGTGCCAGTAGTACCTGGGACTATAATACGAGCGGAGAGACCCAGTACTTC. It encodes CASSTWDYNTSGETQYF.

The chain couples TRBV7-3 to TRBJ2-5, with no clear D. Trimming stripped 5 bases from V and 1 base from J, with 8 bases between. This CDR3 has 13 amino acids. Germline loops: CDR1 SGHTA, CDR2 FQGTGA. Written as DNA, the CDR3 is TGTGCCAGCAGCCGTTTGGCCCAAGAGACCCAGTACTTC. This encodes CASSRLAQETQYF. The entire variable domain, with the rest obtained from reference TRBV7-3 and TRBJ2-5, is as follows: GAGVSQTPSNKVTEKGKYVELRCDPISGHTALYWYRQSLGQGPEFLIYFQGTGAADDSGLPNDRFFAVRPEGSVSTLKIQRTERGDSAVYLCASSRLAQETQYFGPGTRLLVL.

This chain connects TRBV18 to TRBJ1-4; 7 nucleotides agree with TRBD1. Trimming cost V 2 bases and J 6 bases; bases outside gene matches: 9. The CDR3 consists of 16 residues. The germline V gene has CDR1 KGHSH and CDR2 LQKENI. CDR3 sequence reads: CASSPGTNRGYEKLFF. In nucleotides, the CDR3 is TGTGCCAGCTCACCAGGAACGAACAGGGGATATGAAAAACTGTTTTTT.

This clonotype was seen a handful of times. This chain links TRBV11-3 with TRBJ1-3; 7 bases line up with TRBD1. In germline, CDR1 is SGHNT, CDR2 YENEEA. CDR3 length: 17 residues. The J segment lost 2 bases and the V segment lost 1 base, leaving 8 bases of the junction unmatched. CDR3 in amino acids: CASSLAGQVPPGNTIYF. The CDR3 DNA follows: TGTGCCAGCAGCTTAGCCGGACAGGTGCCGCCTGGAAACACCATATATTTT.

The V and J genes are TRBV5-5 and TRBJ2-6; the D gene could be TRBD1 or TRBD2 (5 bases each). V shed 0 bases and J shed 2 bases, with 18 bases lying between them. Germline CDR1 SGHKS, CDR2 YYEKEE (reference sequence). The length of the CDR3 is 19 residues. The CDR3 loop is CASSLASGPIRAGANVLTF. CDR3 sequence (DNA): TGTGCCAGCAGCTTGGCCTCGGGGCCGATCCGGGCTGGGGCCAACGTCCTGACTTTC.

The genes are TRBV5-1 and TRBJ2-5; either TRBD1 or TRBD2 may fit D (5 bases each). The V gene lost 2 bases and the J gene lost 4 bases, with 15 bases spanning the gap. The germline V gene encodes CDR1 SGHRS and CDR2 YFSETQ. The length of the CDR3 is 15 residues. CDR3 in amino acids: CASSFSGIGGETQYF. The CDR3 nucleotides are TGCGCCAGCAGCTTTTCCGGTATTGGGGGAGAGACCCAGTACTTC.

The J gene is TRBJ2-7, the V gene TRBV29-1, with 13 bases fitting TRBD2. This CDR3 spans 14 amino acids. With V trimmed by 7 bases and J by 2 bases, 5 bases remained unmatched. CDR1 is SQVTM, CDR2 ANQGSEA, per germline. In DNA form, the CDR3 reads TGCAGCGCACTGACTAGCGGGAGGACCTACGAGCAGTACTTC. It specifies CSALTSGRTYEQYF.

The table lists this clonotype with a few counts. The chain combines TRBV7-2 with TRBJ2-1; D may be TRBD2 (5 bases). Trimming pared 3 bases from V and 0 bases from J, leaving 9 bases between. Germline lookup yields CDR1 SGHTA and CDR2 FQGNSA. The CDR3 sequence is 15 residues long. The CDR3 is CASSFEAVSYNEQFF. The CDR3 DNA is TGTGCCAGCAGCTTCGAAGCGGTCTCCTACAATGAGCAGTTCTTC. Full variable domain (remainder filled in from reference TRBV7-2 and TRBJ2-1): GAGVSQSPSNKVTEKGKDVELRCDPISGHTALYWYRQSLGQGLEFLIYFQGNSAPDKSGLPSDRFSAERTGGSVSTLTIQRTQQEDSAVYLCASSFEAVSYNEQFFGPGTRLTVL.

The genes are TRBV29-1 and TRBJ1-1, with D possibly matching TRBD1 (6 bases). The CDR3 runs 13 residues. V lost 4 bases and J 5 bases, leaving 14 bases between the germline ends. Per germline, CDR1 SQVTM and CDR2 ANQGSEA. The DNA of the CDR3 is TGCAGCGTTGCCCGGGACATGGGAACTGAAGCTTTCTTT. This gives the protein CSVARDMGTEAFF.

The J gene is TRBJ2-5, the V gene TRBV11-3, with 9 bases aligning to TRBD1. Germline V gene data show CDR1 as SGHNT and CDR2 as YENEEA. This CDR3 contains 15 residues. The ends lost 3 bases at V and 4 bases at J; junction bases unmatched: 6. CDR3 in amino acids: CASSFGTGIRETQYF. In nucleotides, the CDR3 is TGTGCCAGCAGCTTTGGGACAGGGATTCGAGAGACCCAGTACTTC.

A few counts support this clonotype. V is TRBV28 and J is TRBJ2-7, with D perhaps matching TRBD2 (7 bases). CDR3 size: 15 residues. The V gene lost 4 bases and the J gene lost 2 bases, with 15 bases spanning the gap. In germline, CDR1 is MDHEN, CDR2 SYDVKM. Here the CDR3 reads CASSSPGRGAYEQYF. In DNA form, the CDR3 reads TGTGCCAGCAGTTCCCCTGGGAGGGGGGCCTACGAGCAGTACTTC.

This clonotype was counted a few times. The genes are TRBV5-1 and TRBJ2-1; 14 positions agree with TRBD2. Looked up from germline, CDR1 is SGHRS and CDR2 is YFSETQ. V trimming: 2 bases; J trimming: 7 bases; junction bases outside the gene matches: 2. CDR3 size: 15 residues. CDR3 protein: CASSLGTSGSNEQFF. DNA for the CDR3: TGCGCCAGCAGCTTAGGGACTAGCGGGAGTAATGAGCAGTTCTTC.

This clonotype occurred many times. The chain is built from TRBV7-6 and TRBJ1-5; perhaps TRBD1 as D (5 bases). The CDR3 length is 14 residues. CDR1 and CDR2 (germline): SGHVS, FNYEAQ. Between the trimmed V and J ends, which lost 1 base and 5 bases, there was a span of 9 bases. CDR3 nucleotide sequence: TGTGCCAGCAGCTTAGTCGGGGCGGATCAGCCCCAGCATTTT. Amino acid sequence: CASSLVGADQPQHF.